The sequence of this T cell receptor (beta chain) was determined in a study of identical twins. In this sample, this clonotype turned up many times. Its target is not known. cDNA carried unique molecular identifiers, and a universal primer site was added by template switching. TCRdb independently ran MiXCR on the 5' RACE reads; one entry per CDR3 protein. The sample has about 450,000 distinct CDR3 sequences, roughly 20% seen once. Per germline, CDR1 SGDLS and CDR2 YYNGEE. The CDR3 spans 15 residues. The ends were cut back, 0 bases at V and 0 bases at J, with 7 bases in the middle. Whole-study findings and limits: Instead of following the same donors, the conclusions were based on cross-sectional statistical analysis. Alpha sequences that were out-of-frame and twin-shared showed an excess of low generation probability.

The chain has TRBV9 and TRBJ1-3; D remains unclear. This clonotype was sampled from a man in his fifties or sixties in good health. The sample was naive T cells sorted from blood. The CDR3 loop reads CASSVGILSGNTIYF. CDR3 nucleotides: TGTGCCAGCAGCGTAGGCATACTCTCTGGAAACACCATATATTTT.